Presented here are 20 T cell receptor beta chains from one specimen sequenced in a study of blood T cell repertoires in COVID-19. Only in-frame clones appear in the TCRdb table, and some are missing; sequencing was by immunoSEQ multiplex PCR. The sample records around 80,000 clones, about four fifths being singletons. The sequencing sample was made of peripheral blood. These receptors were taken from a man at least 80 years old with acute or convalescent COVID-19.

V and J are TRBV23-1 and TRBJ2-1; TRBD1 matches 11 bases. Being an ORF, TRBV23-1 has a function that is uncertain. V was pared by 4 bases and J by 5 bases, with 13 bases of the junction left unmatched. The CDR3 spans 18 residues. The CDR3 sequence: CASSLQASRDRGDNEQFF. CDR3 bases: TGCGCCAGCAGTCTTCAAGCCTCCCGGGACAGGGGGGACAATGAGCAGTTCTTC.

The V call is TRBV6-1, the J call TRBJ1-4; weak D call: TRBD1 (6 bases). V lost 2 bases and J lost 7, with 11 bases in between. This CDR3 spans 14 amino acids. Germline V gene sequence: CDR1 MNHNS, CDR2 SASEGT. The CDR3 here is CASSEMGGGEKLFF. The CDR3 nucleotides are TGTGCCAGCAGTGAAATGGGAGGGGGTGAAAAACTGTTTTTT.

The gene calls are TRBV7-8 and TRBJ2-3, with D maybe TRBD1 (6 bases). Germline assignment: CDR1 SGHVS and CDR2 FQNEAQ. The CDR3 extends over 14 amino acids. Trimming removed 3 bases from V and 2 bases from J, with 9 bases in between. The CDR3 nucleotides read TGTGCCAGCAGCTTTACAGGGTTCACAGATACGCAGTATTTT. It encodes CASSFTGFTDTQYF.

This clone came up once. This chain uses TRBV6-5 with TRBJ2-7; D uncertain. Per germline, CDR1 MNHEY and CDR2 SVGAGI. V was pared by 6 bases and J by 4 bases, with 13 bases between. The CDR3 runs 13 residues. DNA for the CDR3: TGTGCCAGCAGCCCCACAGCATATTACGAGCAGTACTTC. Protein sequence: CASSPTAYYEQYF.

In nucleotides, the CDR3 is TGTGCCAGCAGGAGGTTCCAGGGTGAAGCTTTCTTT. Its protein is CASRRFQGEAFF. The rearrangement joins TRBV2 to TRBJ1-1, with D perhaps TRBD1 (5 bases). Germline V gene sequence: CDR1 SNHLY, CDR2 FYNNEI. This CDR3 has 12 residues. V lost 6 bases and J lost 7, with 12 bases in between.

This clone was observed a few times. V gene TRBV28 combines with J gene TRBJ1-3; D remains ambiguous. The ends were cut back, 7 bases at V and 4 bases at J, with 14 bases in the middle. This CDR3 comprises 14 residues. Looked up from germline, CDR1 is MDHEN and CDR2 is SYDVKM. The CDR3 here is CASTTGYSGNTIYF. CDR3 bases: TGTGCCAGCACCACTGGGTACAGCGGAAACACCATATATTTT.

The chain employs TRBV6-6 and TRBJ2-3, with unresolved D. V was cut by 4 bases and J by 0 bases, with 8 bases left in between. Germline lookup yields CDR1 MNHNY and CDR2 SVGAGI (reference sequence). This CDR3 contains 14 residues. CDR3 sequence (DNA): TGTGCCAGCAGTTTACAAAAGAGCACAGATACGCAGTATTTT. Protein sequence: CASSLQKSTDTQYF.

The chain joins TRBV6-5 to TRBJ1-6, with a weak D call TRBD1 (6 bases). Germline V gene data show CDR1 as MNHEY and CDR2 as SVGAGI. Trimming removed 4 bases at V and 10 bases at J, with 14 bases between. The length of the CDR3 is 14 residues. In DNA form, the CDR3 reads TGTGCCAGCAGTTTTGGGGACAAAAGCTCACCCCTCCACTTT. As protein: CASSFGDKSSPLHF.

The chain is built from TRBV27 and TRBJ1-1, with 9 positions matching TRBD1. Unmatched junction bases numbered 7, after V lost 6 bases and J lost 5 bases. The CDR3 runs 14 residues. CDR1 is MNHEY and CDR2 is SMNVEV in the germline V gene (reference sequence). The CDR3 loop is CASRGTGRGTEAFF. The CDR3 region has the DNA TGTGCCAGCAGAGGGACAGGGCGTGGGACTGAAGCTTTCTTT.

The J gene is TRBJ2-7, the V gene TRBV27; D uncertain. Per the germline V gene, CDR1 is MNHEY and CDR2 is SMNVEV (reference sequence). The CDR3 has 15 amino acids. V was pared by 0 bases and J by 2 bases, with 11 bases between. The CDR3 DNA reads as TGTGCCAGCAGTTTATCGGGCAGGATCGCCTACGAGCAGTACTTC. Amino acids: CASSLSGRIAYEQYF.

This clone appeared once. The chain has TRBV11-2 and TRBJ2-5, with a weak D call TRBD1 (5 bases). The germline gives CDR1 SGHAT, CDR2 FQNNGV. Trimming cost V 1 base and J 5 bases, with 14 bases left between them. The CDR3 covers 15 residues. Here the CDR3 reads CASSLVGQGSETQYF. DNA for the CDR3: TGTGCCAGCAGCTTAGTGGGGCAGGGAAGTGAGACCCAGTACTTC.

The V gene is TRBV5-6, the J gene TRBJ2-7, with no clear D. Germline-derived CDR1 and CDR2 are SGHDT and YYEEEE. V was trimmed by 2 bases and J by 0 bases, leaving 9 bases between them. CDR3 length equals 14 residues. The DNA for the CDR3 is TGTGCCAGCAGCTTAGCAGGATACTCCTACGAGCAGTACTTC. Protein: CASSLAGYSYEQYF.

The gene calls are TRBV3-1 (or the pseudogene TRBV3-2) and TRBJ2-1; a weak D match, TRBD2 (6 bases). The germline gives CDR1 LGHDT, CDR2 YNNKEL (reference sequence). The V gene lost 4 bases and the J gene lost 12 bases, with 19 bases spanning the gap. This CDR3 contains 14 residues. The CDR3 DNA sequence: TGTGCCAGCAGCCTAGCCGGGGGTGAGAGGGTGCAGTTCTTC. Residues: CASSLAGGERVQFF.

The chain links TRBV30 to TRBJ1-2, with a weak D call TRBD1 (5 bases). The CDR3 extends over 11 amino acids. The germline V and J ends were trimmed by 4 bases and 8 bases, with 11 bases remaining between them. Germline values: CDR1 GTSNPN, CDR2 SVGIG (reference sequence). In DNA form, the CDR3 reads TGTGCCTGGACCCAGGGCCAAGGCTACACCTTC. Its translation is CAWTQGQGYTF.

The CDR3 DNA reads TGTGCCAGCACCCCCGCAGGGTTCGTTAACTATGGCTACACCTTC. Translating gives CASTPAGFVNYGYTF. This chain uses TRBV7-9 with TRBJ1-2, with D possibly TRBD1 on 5 matching bases. Looked up from germline, CDR1 is SEHNR and CDR2 is FQNEAQ (reference sequence). V was clipped by 7 bases and J by 1 base, with 16 bases between them. This CDR3 has 15 amino acids.

V is TRBV5-6 and J is TRBJ1-2, with D maybe TRBD1 (5 bases). Between the trimmed V and J ends, which lost 1 base and 3 bases, there was a span of 10 bases. Germline V gene sequence: CDR1 SGHDT, CDR2 YYEEEE. The CDR3 contains 14 residues. Here the CDR3 reads CASSLLDRYYGYTF. CDR3 DNA: TGTGCCAGCAGCTTGCTAGACAGATACTATGGCTACACCTTC.

The chain is built from TRBV7-8 and TRBJ1-2; D call uncertain. V lost 5 bases and J lost 3, with 16 bases in between. This CDR3 is built from 15 residues. Germline lookup yields CDR1 SGHVS and CDR2 FQNEAQ. CDR3 coding DNA: TGTGCCAGCAGCCCGTACTCGGGAGTGGACTATGGCTACACCTTC. Translated: CASSPYSGVDYGYTF.

This clone was observed a single time. V and J are TRBV5-6 and TRBJ2-7; 13 bases agree with TRBD2. The germline V gene encodes CDR1 SGHDT and CDR2 YYEEEE. The CDR3 runs 15 residues. With V trimmed by 2 bases and J by 4 bases, 3 bases remained unmatched. CDR3: CASSLLAGGVYEQYF. The CDR3 region has the DNA TGTGCCAGCAGCTTACTAGCGGGGGGGGTATACGAGCAGTACTTC. Looking up the rest from reference TRBV5-6 and TRBJ2-7 gives the full variable domain: DAGVTQSPTHLIKTRGQQVTLRCSPKSGHDTVSWYQQALGQGPQFIFQYYEEEERQRGNFPDRFSGHQFPNYSSELNVNALLLGDSALYLCASSLLAGGVYEQYFGPGTRLTVT.

On this clone itself: An end of the junction differs from the germline gene, which may be a read error. V gene TRBV10-3 combines with J gene TRBJ2-2; 11 positions agree with TRBD1. This CDR3 is built from 17 residues. From germline, CDR1 is ENHRY and CDR2 SYGVKD. The CDR3 here is CAISESRDRGNPGELFF. CDR3 bases: TGTGCCATCAGTGAGTCGAGGGACAGGGGGAACCCCGGGGAGCTGTTTTTT.

The gene calls are TRBV12-2 and TRBJ1-3. TRBV12-2 is an annotated pseudogene. CDR3 length: 17 residues. The CDR3 sequence: CASRLISRSSSGNTIYF. The CDR3 DNA follows: TGTGCAAGTCGCTTAATCTCACGGTCGTCCTCTGGAAACACCATATATTTT.